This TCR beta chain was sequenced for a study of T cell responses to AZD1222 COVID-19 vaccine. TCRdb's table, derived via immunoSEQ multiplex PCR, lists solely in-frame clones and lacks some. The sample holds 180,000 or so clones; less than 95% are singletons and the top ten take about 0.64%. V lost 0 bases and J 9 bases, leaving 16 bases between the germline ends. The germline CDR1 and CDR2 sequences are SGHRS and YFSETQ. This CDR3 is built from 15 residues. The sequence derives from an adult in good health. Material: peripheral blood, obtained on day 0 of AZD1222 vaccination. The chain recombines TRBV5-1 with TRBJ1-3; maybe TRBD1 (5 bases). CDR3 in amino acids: CASSLEGAKSTTIYF. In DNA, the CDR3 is TGCGCCAGCAGCTTGGAAGGGGCCAAGAGCACCACCATATATTTT.